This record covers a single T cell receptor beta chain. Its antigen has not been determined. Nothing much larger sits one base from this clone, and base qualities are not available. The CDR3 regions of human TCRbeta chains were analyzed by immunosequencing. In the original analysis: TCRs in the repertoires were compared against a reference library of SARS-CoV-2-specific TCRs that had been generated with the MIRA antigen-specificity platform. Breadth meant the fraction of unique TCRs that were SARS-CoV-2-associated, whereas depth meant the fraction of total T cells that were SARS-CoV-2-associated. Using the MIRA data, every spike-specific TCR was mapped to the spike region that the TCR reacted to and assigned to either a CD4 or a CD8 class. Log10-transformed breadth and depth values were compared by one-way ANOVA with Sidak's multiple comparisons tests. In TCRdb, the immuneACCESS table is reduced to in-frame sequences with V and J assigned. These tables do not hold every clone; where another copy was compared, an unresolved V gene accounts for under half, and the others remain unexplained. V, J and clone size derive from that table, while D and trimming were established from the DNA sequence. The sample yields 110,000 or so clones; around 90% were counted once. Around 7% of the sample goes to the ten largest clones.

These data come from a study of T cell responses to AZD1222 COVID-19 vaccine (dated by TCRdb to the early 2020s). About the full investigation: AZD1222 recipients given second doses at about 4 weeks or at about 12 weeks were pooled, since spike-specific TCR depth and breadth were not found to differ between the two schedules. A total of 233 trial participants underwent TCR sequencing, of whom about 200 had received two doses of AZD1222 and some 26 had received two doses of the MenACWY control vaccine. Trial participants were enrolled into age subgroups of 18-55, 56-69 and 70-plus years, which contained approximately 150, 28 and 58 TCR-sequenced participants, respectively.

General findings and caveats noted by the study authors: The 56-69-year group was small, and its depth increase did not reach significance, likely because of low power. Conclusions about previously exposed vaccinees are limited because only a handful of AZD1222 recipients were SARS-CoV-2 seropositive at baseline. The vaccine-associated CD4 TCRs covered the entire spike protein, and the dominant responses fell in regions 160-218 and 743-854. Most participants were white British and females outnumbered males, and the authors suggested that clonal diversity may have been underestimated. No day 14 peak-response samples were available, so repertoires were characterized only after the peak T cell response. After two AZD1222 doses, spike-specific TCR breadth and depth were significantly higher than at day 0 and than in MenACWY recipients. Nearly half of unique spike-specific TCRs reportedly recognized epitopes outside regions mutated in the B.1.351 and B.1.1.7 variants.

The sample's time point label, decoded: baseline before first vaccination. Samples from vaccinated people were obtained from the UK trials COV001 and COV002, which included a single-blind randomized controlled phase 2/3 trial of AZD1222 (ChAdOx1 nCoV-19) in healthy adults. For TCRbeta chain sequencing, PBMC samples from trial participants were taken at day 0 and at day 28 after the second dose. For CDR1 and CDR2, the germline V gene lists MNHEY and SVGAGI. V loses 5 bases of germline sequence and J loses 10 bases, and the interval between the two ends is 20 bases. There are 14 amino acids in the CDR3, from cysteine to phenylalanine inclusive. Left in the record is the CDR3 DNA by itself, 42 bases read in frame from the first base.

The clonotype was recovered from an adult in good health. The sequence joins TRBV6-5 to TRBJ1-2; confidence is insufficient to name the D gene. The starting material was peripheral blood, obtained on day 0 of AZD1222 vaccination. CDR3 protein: CASSTQPGVRFYTF. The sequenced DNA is TGTGCCAGCAGTACACAACCAGGCGTCCGTTTCTACACCTTC.